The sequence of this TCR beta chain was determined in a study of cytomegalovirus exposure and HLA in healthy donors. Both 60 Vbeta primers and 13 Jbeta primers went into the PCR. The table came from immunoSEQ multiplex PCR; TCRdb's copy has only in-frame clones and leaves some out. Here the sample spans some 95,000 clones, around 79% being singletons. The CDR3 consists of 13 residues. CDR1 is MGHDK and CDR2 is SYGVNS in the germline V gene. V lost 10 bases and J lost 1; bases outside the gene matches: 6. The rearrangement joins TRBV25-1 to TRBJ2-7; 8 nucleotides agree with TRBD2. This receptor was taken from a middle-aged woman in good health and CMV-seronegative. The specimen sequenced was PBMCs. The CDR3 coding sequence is TGTGCCACCCGGGGGGGAGCTTCCTACGAGCAGTACTTC. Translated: CATRGGASYEQYF.